This is a list of T cell receptor beta chains from one sample in a study of blood T cell repertoires in COVID-19. The table came from immunoSEQ multiplex PCR; TCRdb's copy has only in-frame clones and leaves some out. The table lists approximately 180,000 clones, 84% of them singletons. The sample comprised PBMCs or T cells enriched from blood (not recorded which). These receptor sequences come from a man in his fifties or sixties who had recovered from COVID-19. CDR3s include the opening cysteine and the closing phenylalanine or tryptophan. The D gene is left open where the match is weak. Clone size, where shown, is once, few, many, or a class for clones that have expanded.

j_call v_call clone_size d_call cdr3_aa cdr3_nt
TRBJ1-6 TRBV2 - TRBD1 CASRGTGVPNSPLHF TGTGCCAGCAGAGGGACAGGGGTCCCCAATTCACCCCTCCACTTT
TRBJ2-7 TRBV6-5 - - CASSPHGQSYEQYF TGTGCCAGCAGTCCCCACGGACAGTCCTACGAGCAGTACTTC
TRBJ2-3 TRBV5-4 - - CASSLEAGDTQYF TGTGCCAGCAGCTTGGAAGCGGGCGATACGCAGTATTTT
TRBJ2-7 TRBV20-1 - - CSASVGYEQYF TGCAGTGCTAGTGTCGGCTACGAGCAGTACTTC
TRBJ1-1 TRBV6-5 - - CASSYSRGGNTEAFF TGTGCCAGCAGTTACTCCAGGGGCGGGAACACTGAAGCTTTCTTT
TRBJ1-4 TRBV5-1 few TRBD1 CASSSYGTGVEKLFF TGCGCCAGCAGCTCCTACGGGACAGGGGTTGAAAAACTGTTTTTT
TRBJ1-2 TRBV20-1 - TRBD1 CSASANRGRRRGYTF TGCAGTGCTAGTGCGAACAGGGGGCGTCGGCGCGGCTACACCTTC
TRBJ1-1 TRBV4-1 once - CASSQNGQRNTEAFF TGCGCCAGCAGTCAGAACGGACAGAGGAACACTGAAGCTTTCTTT
TRBJ1-2 TRBV30 - TRBD1 CAWRDEGALAYGYTF TGTGCCTGGAGGGACGAGGGGGCTCTGGCCTATGGCTACACCTTC
TRBJ1-6 TRBV27 - - CASSSSWGGKSPLHF TGTGCCAGCAGTTCGTCGTGGGGAGGGAAATCACCCCTCCACTTT
TRBJ1-4 TRBV5-1 - - CASSPTTAGIEKLFF TGCGCCAGCAGCCCAACGACAGCAGGAATTGAAAAACTGTTTTTT
TRBJ2-4 TRBV5-1 - TRBD1 CASSRTGQGLDF TGCGCCAGCAGCAGGACGGGACAGGGGTTGGACTTC
TRBJ1-1 TRBV12-3/TRBV12-4 many - CASKRSGDTEAFF TGTGCCAGCAAAAGATCCGGGGACACTGAAGCTTTCTTT
TRBJ2-7 TRBV10-3 few TRBD2 CAIRTSGGAGSYEQYF TGTGCCATCAGAACTAGCGGGGGGGCCGGGTCCTACGAGCAGTACTTC
TRBJ1-1 TRBV3-1/TRBV3-2 - TRBD1 CASSRYRGNTEAFF TGTGCCAGCAGCCGGTACAGGGGCAACACTGAAGCTTTCTTT
TRBJ2-1 TRBV20-1 - - CSASRLPRDEQFF TGCAGTGCTAGTAGACTACCCCGGGATGAGCAGTTCTTC
TRBJ1-1 TRBV5-6 - - CASSRVSQRAFF TGTGCCAGCAGCCGGGTGAGTCAGCGAGCTTTCTTT
TRBJ2-6 TRBV18 - - CASSPAVTGANVLTF TGTGCCAGCTCACCGGCGGTAACTGGGGCCAACGTCCTGACTTTC
TRBJ2-2 TRBV19 - - CASSIDGTSGELFF TGTGCCAGTAGTATAGACGGTACCTCCGGGGAGCTGTTTTTT
TRBJ1-1 TRBV14 - - CASSWRVDAEAFF TGTGCCAGCAGTTGGAGGGTCGATGCTGAAGCTTTCTTT
TRBJ1-2 TRBV15 - - CATSREGGTANTYGYTF TGTGCCACCAGCAGAGAGGGAGGGACGGCAAACACCTATGGCTACACCTTC
TRBJ1-5 TRBV6-5 - TRBD1 CASGGTGGKNQPQHF TGTGCCAGCGGAGGGACAGGGGGCAAGAATCAGCCCCAGCATTTT
TRBJ1-4 TRBV7-9 - - CASTPAGRGNEKLFF TGTGCCAGCACGCCAGCGGGGAGGGGTAATGAAAAACTGTTTTTT
TRBJ2-2 TRBV5-1 once - CASSLRASAAGELFF TGCGCCAGCAGCTTGCGAGCTAGCGCCGCCGGGGAGCTGTTTTTT
TRBJ1-1 TRBV6-5 - - CASRPVGGLGAFF TGTGCCAGCAGACCAGTTGGTGGGCTCGGAGCTTTCTTT
TRBJ1-2 TRBV12-3/TRBV12-4 - - CASSPIQGNGYTF TGTGCCAGCAGTCCAATCCAGGGAAACGGCTACACCTTC
TRBJ1-1 TRBV5-5 - TRBD1 CASSPTDRDNTEAFF TGTGCCAGCAGTCCAACCGACAGGGACAACACTGAAGCTTTCTTT
TRBJ2-7 TRBV6-6 few - CASTKGGRYEQYF TGTGCCAGCACAAAAGGGGGAAGATACGAGCAGTACTTC
TRBJ1-2 TRBV5-1 - TRBD1 CASSLEGQGVLGYTF TGCGCCAGCAGCTTGGAAGGACAGGGCGTCCTTGGCTACACCTTC
TRBJ1-5 TRBV4-1 - - CASSQDYRDIPVQPQHF TGCGCCAGCAGCCAAGATTACAGGGACATTCCGGTTCAGCCCCAGCATTTT
TRBJ2-7 TRBV28 - - CASSLSPGAGTYEQYF TGTGCCAGCAGTCTATCCCCTGGGGCAGGAACCTACGAGCAGTACTTC
TRBJ2-3 TRBV7-8 - - CASSGQSTDTQYF TGTGCCAGCAGCGGACAGAGCACAGATACGCAGTATTTT
TRBJ1-1 TRBV6-5 - TRBD1 CASSRTGTGSLSAFF TGTGCCAGCAGTAGAACCGGGACAGGGTCTTTGTCAGCTTTCTTT
TRBJ2-7 TRBV18 - - CASSPPAGGIPYEQYF TGTGCCAGCTCACCACCGGCAGGGGGGATACCCTACGAGCAGTACTTC
TRBJ2-7 TRBV28 - - CASSLGGQAYEQYF TGTGCCAGCAGTTTAGGCGGGCAGGCCTACGAGCAGTACTTC
TRBJ1-5 TRBV5-1 - - CASSLRGTQPQHF TGCGCCAGCAGCTTAAGGGGAACGCAGCCCCAGCATTTT
TRBJ2-2 TRBV5-6 few - CASSLRQVGASNTGELFF TGTGCCAGCAGCTTGAGACAGGTGGGAGCCTCGAACACCGGGGAGCTGTTTTTT
TRBJ1-4 TRBV5-4 - - CASSPAGRGREKLFF TGTGCCAGCAGCCCTGCGGGCAGGGGAAGGGAAAAACTGTTTTTT
TRBJ1-5 TRBV29-1 - - CSVGGGGQPQHF TGCAGCGTGGGGGGGGGCGGTCAGCCCCAGCATTTT
TRBJ2-3 TRBV6-5 - - CASSYGAGASTDTQYF TGTGCCAGCAGTTACGGGGCAGGAGCTAGCACAGATACGCAGTATTTT
TRBJ1-2 TRBV2 once - CASSEDRARGGYTF TGTGCCAGCAGTGAAGACAGGGCGAGAGGCGGCTACACCTTC
TRBJ2-3 TRBV5-4 - - CASSLAIQGAAQYF TGTGCCAGCAGCTTGGCGATACAGGGAGCGGCGCAGTATTTT
TRBJ2-1 TRBV19 few - CATQSYNEQFF TGTGCCACCCAGTCCTACAATGAGCAGTTCTTC
TRBJ2-1 TRBV5-1 - TRBD1 CASSSKGQGVYSEQFF TGCGCCAGCAGCTCCAAAGGACAGGGAGTGTACAGTGAGCAGTTCTTC
TRBJ1-2 TRBV6-4 - - CASSSPNYGYTF TGTGCCAGCAGCAGTCCTAACTATGGCTACACCTTC
TRBJ2-2 TRBV10-2 - TRBD1 CASVGQENTGELFF TGCGCCAGCGTCGGACAGGAGAACACCGGGGAGCTGTTTTTT
TRBJ1-5 TRBV2 - - CASSEAPQGRQGGQPQHF TGTGCCAGCAGTGAAGCGCCCCAAGGACGCCAAGGGGGTCAGCCCCAGCATTTT
TRBJ2-7 TRBV6-2/TRBV6-3 - - CASSERRGGAAGEQYF TGTGCCAGCAGCGAACGGCGGGGCGGGGCCGCGGGAGAGCAGTACTTC
TRBJ2-3 TRBV4-2 once TRBD2 CASSQVWTSGGRTDTQYF TGTGCCAGCAGCCAAGTTTGGACTAGCGGGGGCCGCACAGATACGCAGTATTTT
TRBJ1-5 TRBV7-2 - TRBD1 CASSFRDRSNQPQHF TGTGCCAGCAGCTTCCGGGACAGAAGCAATCAGCCCCAGCATTTT
TRBJ1-1 TRBV6-5 - TRBD1 CASSSGTGTNTEAFF TGTGCCAGCAGTTCCGGGACAGGAACGAACACTGAAGCTTTCTTT
TRBJ2-2 TRBV5-5 - - CASSGTPNTGELFF TGTGCCAGCAGTGGGACACCGAACACCGGGGAGCTGTTTTTT